One and the same sample provided the 26 T cell receptor beta chains below, sequenced in a study of cytomegalovirus exposure and HLA in healthy donors. 60 Vbeta and 13 Jbeta primers were used in PCR. The table came from immunoSEQ multiplex PCR; TCRdb's copy has only in-frame clones and leaves some out. The data show more than 60,000 clones, with 80% seen just once and roughly 4.7% held by the top ten. The specimen sequenced was PBMCs. The receptor set was obtained from a woman aged 25 to 39 in good health and CMV-seronegative.

The genes are TRBV6-5 and TRBJ2-5, with TRBD2 identical over 8 bases. J was trimmed by 2 bases and V by 4 bases; bases with no gene match: 6. The germline V gene has CDR1 MNHEY and CDR2 SVGAGI. The CDR3 loop spans 15 amino acids. CDR3 loop: CASSSIAGLQETQYF. The CDR3 coding sequence is TGTGCCAGCAGTTCGATAGCGGGACTTCAAGAGACCCAGTACTTC.

This chain joins TRBV6-1 and TRBJ1-5; TRBD1 matches 7 bases. Germline V CDR1 and CDR2: MNHNS, SASEGT. The CDR3 is made up of 16 amino acids. The ends lost 3 bases at V and 4 bases at J; junction bases unmatched: 9. Here the CDR3 DNA reads TGTGCCAGCAGTGAGGGGGACAGACTAAGGAATCAGCCCCAGCATTTT. It is translated as CASSEGDRLRNQPQHF.

This chain joins TRBV5-1 and TRBJ2-7, with D possibly TRBD2 on 5 matching bases. Trimming took off 0 bases at V and 0 bases at J, with 7 bases between the two ends. Germline CDR1 SGHRS, CDR2 YFSETQ. CDR3 length equals 14 residues. In nucleotides, the CDR3 is TGCGCCAGCAGCTTGGTAGGGAGCTCCTACGAGCAGTACTTC. Translating gives CASSLVGSSYEQYF.

This chain connects TRBV20-1 to TRBJ1-2; D uncertain. The CDR3 consists of 11 residues. Germline assignment: CDR1 DFQATT and CDR2 SNEGSKA (reference sequence). V shed 1 base and J shed 6 bases, with 6 bases lying between them. The CDR3 DNA reads as TGCAGTGCTAGAGGGGAGGATGGCTACACCTTC. Encoded protein: CSARGEDGYTF.

V and J are TRBV29-1 and TRBJ2-1; tentative D call: TRBD1 (6 bases). In germline, CDR1 is SQVTM, CDR2 ANQGSEA. The CDR3 runs 14 residues. Trimming stripped 5 bases from V and 7 bases from J, with 18 bases between. The CDR3 protein is CSVPGTPSRNEQFF. Here the CDR3 DNA reads TGCAGCGTTCCCGGGACACCCTCAAGAAATGAGCAGTTCTTC.

This clone appeared once. The V call is TRBV6-1, the J call TRBJ2-3; a possible D gene is TRBD2 (6 bases). The CDR3 runs to 14 residues. Germline CDR1 reads MNHNS; CDR2 reads SASEGT. The ends were cut back, 8 bases at V and 2 bases at J, with 14 bases in the middle. For the CDR3, the DNA is TGTGCCAGCGATAGTAGCGGACCCACAGATACGCAGTATTTT. This codes for CASDSSGPTDTQYF.

This clone has only a few counts. This chain uses TRBV21-1 with TRBJ2-1; TRBD1, as called in the table, went unchecked against the DNA. TRBV21-1 counts as a pseudogene. There are 16 residues in the CDR3. The CDR3 is CASSLRGDRGIDEQFF. CDR3 nucleotides: TGTGCCAGCAGCCTGAGAGGAGACAGGGGCATAGATGAGCAGTTCTTC.

This chain connects TRBV6-5 to TRBJ1-1; TRBD1 aligns across 12 bases. Germline V gene data show CDR1 as MNHEY and CDR2 as SVGAGI. The CDR3 runs to 15 residues. Losses at the gene ends were 2 bases for V and 5 bases for J; bases not matched to a gene: 3. The CDR3: CASSYRDRGHTEAFF. For the CDR3, the DNA is TGTGCCAGCAGTTACAGGGACAGGGGGCATACTGAAGCTTTCTTT.

This clone was observed a few times. The chain uses TRBV5-5 and TRBJ1-5; D remains unclear. Trimming took off 0 bases at V and 3 bases at J, with 13 bases between the two ends. CDR1 is SGHKS and CDR2 is YYEKEE in the germline V gene (reference sequence). This CDR3 contains 16 residues. CDR3 amino acids: CASSLVRAGANQPQHF. The CDR3 region has the DNA TGTGCCAGCAGCTTGGTGAGGGCGGGAGCCAATCAGCCCCAGCATTTT.

The rearrangement joins TRBV10-2 to TRBJ1-1; 9 bases align to TRBD1. Trimming removed 3 bases from V and 4 bases from J; junction bases left unmatched: 9. The CDR3 has 16 amino acids. Germline V lookup: CDR1 WSHSY, CDR2 SAAADI. This CDR3 is CASSELGTGRATEAFF. The CDR3 bases are TGCGCCAGCAGTGAATTGGGGACAGGGCGGGCCACTGAAGCTTTCTTT.

This clone was seen a few times. The chain recombines TRBV2 with TRBJ1-1; perhaps TRBD1 as D (5 bases). Germline CDR1 is SNHLY and CDR2 is FYNNEI. With 6 bases removed from V and 4 bases from J, the gap between germline ends came to 15 bases. This CDR3 is 14 amino acids long. The CDR3 DNA sequence: TGTGCCAGCAGAATCAGGGTGGGTGGCACTGAAGCTTTCTTT. Translating gives CASRIRVGGTEAFF.

This chain uses TRBV27 with TRBJ2-3; TRBD2 might be the D (5 bases). V lost 6 bases and J 2 bases, leaving 9 bases between the germline ends. CDR3 length: 13 residues. Germline V gene lookup returns CDR1 MNHEY and CDR2 SMNVEV (reference sequence). CDR3 residues: CASRDFSTDTQYF. The CDR3, as DNA: TGTGCCAGCAGGGACTTTTCCACAGATACGCAGTATTTT.

The chain couples TRBV27 to TRBJ2-6; 8 bases align to TRBD1. The CDR3 is made up of 15 amino acids. V was clipped by 8 bases and J by 0 bases; unmatched bases: 3. Germline CDR1 reads MNHEY; CDR2 reads SMNVEV (reference sequence). This CDR3 is CASGDRGSGANVLTF. The CDR3 nucleotides are TGTGCCAGCGGTGACAGGGGCTCTGGGGCCAACGTCCTGACTTTC.

V gene TRBV30 combines with J gene TRBJ2-7; D might be TRBD2 (6 bases). The CDR3 totals 13 residues. The V end was cut by 2 bases, the J end by 4 bases, with 12 bases between. The germline V gene encodes CDR1 GTSNPN and CDR2 SVGIG (reference sequence). This chain's CDR3 is CAWSTGLGYEQYF. The CDR3 nucleotides are TGTGCCTGGAGTACGGGACTCGGGTACGAGCAGTACTTC.

A note on this clone: One junction end disagrees with the germline gene, perhaps due to a read error. The chain uses TRBV7-7 and TRBJ2-5; 7 bases agree with TRBD2. The CDR3 spans 16 residues. Germline CDR1 reads SSHAT; CDR2 reads FNYEAQ (reference sequence). The chain's CDR3 is CASSLAIGGMGETQYF. CDR3 bases: TGTGCCAGCAGCCTAGCAATCGGGGGGATGGGGGAGACCCAGTACTTC.

This clone was counted a single time. The chain employs TRBV6-5 and TRBJ1-5; D not resolved. The CDR3 contains 13 residues. Between the trimmed V and J ends, which lost 5 bases and 4 bases, there was a span of 9 bases. Germline V gene lookup returns CDR1 MNHEY and CDR2 SVGAGI. The DNA for the CDR3 is TGTGCCAGCAGTAACAACATGAATCAGCCCCAGCATTTT. Amino acids: CASSNNMNQPQHF.

The chain couples TRBV30 to TRBJ2-2; D possibly corresponds to TRBD1 (5 bases). CDR1 is GTSNPN and CDR2 is SVGIG in the germline V gene (reference sequence). The CDR3 has 15 residues. V was shortened by 4 bases and J by 6 bases, with 18 bases between the two germline ends. CDR3 sequence: CAWTLDIRYSGELFF. For the CDR3, the DNA is TGTGCCTGGACCCTGGACATCCGTTACTCCGGGGAGCTGTTTTTT.

This chain joins TRBV25-1 and TRBJ1-4; TRBD1 matches at 7 bases. Trimming cost V 6 bases and J 8 bases; bases outside gene matches: 6. Germline V gene sequence: CDR1 MGHDK, CDR2 SYGVNS. CDR3 length: 13 amino acids. The CDR3 sequence: CASRDTGVEKLFF. The CDR3 coding sequence is TGTGCCAGCAGAGATACAGGGGTGGAAAAACTGTTTTTT. Together with reference TRBV25-1 and TRBJ1-4, the CDR3 gives the full variable domain: EADIYQTPRYLVIGTGKKITLECSQTMGHDKMYWYQQDPGMELHLIHYSYGVNSTEKGDLSSESTVSRIRTEHFPLTLESARPSHTSQYLCASRDTGVEKLFFGSGTQLSVL.

The V call is TRBV5-6, the J call TRBJ1-1, with unresolved D. The CDR3 is 13 residues long. Looked up from germline, CDR1 is SGHDT and CDR2 is YYEEEE. V lost 4 bases to trimming and J lost 5 bases, with 12 bases between them. DNA for the CDR3: TGTGCCAGCAGCCGAGCATCCGTTACTGAAGCTTTCTTT. Residues: CASSRASVTEAFF.

V gene TRBV30 combines with J gene TRBJ2-7, with 9 nucleotides matching TRBD1. Trimming took 5 bases from V and 2 from J; bases not matched to a gene: 7. The CDR3 contains 14 residues. Germline V gives CDR1 GTSNPN, CDR2 SVGIG (reference sequence). CDR3 sequence: CAWGTGTGPYEQYF. The DNA for the CDR3 is TGTGCCTGGGGAACCGGGACAGGGCCCTACGAGCAGTACTTC.

The CDR3 spells CASSQGRGSTEAFF. Here the CDR3 DNA reads TGCGCCAGCAGCCAAGGGCGAGGGTCCACTGAAGCTTTCTTT. V usage is TRBV5-1 and J usage is TRBJ1-1, with unresolved D. CDR3 length equals 14 residues. The V gene lost 4 bases and the J gene lost 4 bases, with 14 bases spanning the gap. Germline CDR1 reads SGHRS; CDR2 reads YFSETQ.

The CDR3 here is CASSSAGAANEKLFF. The CDR3 nucleotides read TGTGCCAGCTCCTCCGCAGGGGCGGCTAATGAAAAACTGTTTTTT. The gene calls are TRBV18 and TRBJ1-4; a weak D match, TRBD1 (6 bases). Trimming pared 6 bases from V and 3 bases from J, leaving 14 bases between. CDR1 is KGHSH and CDR2 is LQKENI in the germline V gene. This CDR3 is built from 15 residues.

The chain employs TRBV29-1 and TRBJ1-2; 7 positions agree with TRBD1. Germline V lookup: CDR1 SQVTM, CDR2 ANQGSEA. V lost 0 bases and J lost 6; bases outside the gene matches: 16. There are 17 residues in the CDR3. Here the CDR3 reads CSVEDAGTVLGGDGYTF. The DNA for the CDR3 is TGCAGCGTTGAAGACGCCGGGACAGTCCTCGGTGGTGATGGCTACACCTTC. The full variable domain, in which reference TRBV29-1 and TRBJ1-2 provide the parts outside the CDR3, is SAVISQKPSRDICQRGTSLTIQCQVDSQVTMMFWYRQQPGQSLTLIATANQGSEATYESGFVIDKFPISRPNLTFSTLTVSNMSPEDSSIYLCSVEDAGTVLGGDGYTFGSGTRLTVV.

The CDR3 nucleotides are TGCGCCAGCAGCTACGAGGCTCATGATTACGAGCAGTACTTC. Its translation: CASSYEAHDYEQYF. The rearrangement joins TRBV5-1 to TRBJ2-7; the D is unclear. Trimming stripped 3 bases from V and 4 bases from J, with 14 bases between. Germline values: CDR1 SGHRS, CDR2 YFSETQ. CDR3 length: 14 amino acids.

This clone was found a few times. The V gene is TRBV6-1, the J gene TRBJ2-1, with D possibly TRBD2 on 5 matching bases. The ends were cut back, 6 bases at V and 7 bases at J, with 19 bases in the middle. This CDR3 comprises 15 residues. CDR1 is MNHNS, CDR2 SASEGT, per germline. CDR3 DNA sequence: TGTGCCAGCAGATCCGGGATTATGGAAGGGAATGAGCAGTTCTTC. It yields the protein CASRSGIMEGNEQFF.

V and J are TRBV4-3 and TRBJ2-1, with 7 bases that match TRBD2. The CDR3 runs to 15 residues. The germline CDR1 and CDR2 sequences are LGHNA and YSLEER. V lost 5 bases and J lost 8; bases outside the gene matches: 12. CDR3 coding DNA: TGCGCCAGCAGCACGATGGGCGGGAGACGTGATGAGCAGTTCTTC. Translating it yields CASSTMGGRRDEQFF.